This is a list of T cell receptor beta chains from one sample in a study of blood T cell repertoires in COVID-19. The method was immunoSEQ multiplex PCR; TCRdb's version includes in-frame clones alone and lacks a portion of them. The table lists 250,000 to 300,000 clones, around 90% of them singletons. Input material: peripheral blood. Every receptor here comes from an older woman with COVID-19, enrolled during active disease. Each CDR3 is given with its conserved first and last residue. The order of the fields is V gene, D gene, clone size, J gene, CDR3 DNA, CDR3 protein. The D gene is left open where the match is weak. Size tells how often a clone was seen (once, few, many) or the class of an expanded clone, and some rows leave it out.

v_gene: TRBV6-5; d_gene: -; abundance: -; j_gene: TRBJ1-2; CDR3nt: TGTGCCAGCAGTTACGGTACCAGCCGAGGGTTGGGCTACACCTTC; CDR3aa: CASSYGTSRGLGYTF
v_gene: TRBV7-3; d_gene: TRBD1; abundance: -; j_gene: TRBJ2-2; CDR3nt: TGTGCCAGCAGCTCGACAGGGGGCACCGGGGAGCTGTTTTTT; CDR3aa: CASSSTGGTGELFF
v_gene: TRBV5-1; d_gene: TRBD1; abundance: -; j_gene: TRBJ1-2; CDR3nt: TGCGCCAGCAGCTTGAGCCAACAGGGGCGCTATGGCTACACCTTC; CDR3aa: CASSLSQQGRYGYTF
v_gene: TRBV7-6; d_gene: -; abundance: -; j_gene: TRBJ2-7; CDR3nt: TGTGCCAGCAGCTTAGCCTCGGGGGGCGGGGGTCGGAACGAGCAGTACTTC; CDR3aa: CASSLASGGGGRNEQYF
v_gene: TRBV2; d_gene: TRBD1; abundance: -; j_gene: TRBJ2-7; CDR3nt: TGTGCCAGCAGTGATAACAGGGGGTTACACGAGCAGTACTTC; CDR3aa: CASSDNRGLHEQYF
v_gene: TRBV11-2; d_gene: -; abundance: -; j_gene: TRBJ2-7; CDR3nt: TGTGCCAGCAGCTTAGGGGCTACTGACTCCTACGAGCAGTACTTC; CDR3aa: CASSLGATDSYEQYF
v_gene: TRBV7-2; d_gene: TRBD1; abundance: -; j_gene: TRBJ1-2; CDR3nt: TGTGCCAGCAGCTTAGCCCAGGGGGCGCCAGGCTACACCTTC; CDR3aa: CASSLAQGAPGYTF
v_gene: TRBV18; d_gene: -; abundance: once; j_gene: TRBJ1-3; CDR3nt: TGTGCCAGCTCACCAGTTTTTGGCCAAAGCTCTGGAAACACCATATATTTT; CDR3aa: CASSPVFGQSSGNTIYF
v_gene: TRBV9; d_gene: -; abundance: -; j_gene: TRBJ1-1; CDR3nt: TGTGCCAGCAGCGCAACGAAGGGAGACTCCAGGGGCACTGAAGCTTTCTTT; CDR3aa: CASSATKGDSRGTEAFF
v_gene: TRBV4-3; d_gene: TRBD2; abundance: -; j_gene: TRBJ2-1; CDR3nt: TGCGCCAGCAGCCAAGATTGGGAATTGGCGGGGGTAAATGAGCAGTTCTTC; CDR3aa: CASSQDWELAGVNEQFF
v_gene: TRBV6-1; d_gene: -; abundance: once; j_gene: TRBJ1-5; CDR3nt: TGTGCCAGCAGTGAACTTTTTGGCAGGGGTGGTCAGCCCCAGCATTTT; CDR3aa: CASSELFGRGGQPQHF
v_gene: TRBV7-9; d_gene: -; abundance: -; j_gene: TRBJ1-1; CDR3nt: TGTGCCAGCCGTATAAAGGGACAACCGAACACTGAAGCTTTCTTT; CDR3aa: CASRIKGQPNTEAFF
v_gene: TRBV24-1; d_gene: TRBD1; abundance: -; j_gene: TRBJ1-2; CDR3nt: TGTGCCACCAGTGATAACAGGGGGCGCGATGGCTACACCTTC; CDR3aa: CATSDNRGRDGYTF
v_gene: TRBV5-4; d_gene: -; abundance: -; j_gene: TRBJ2-1; CDR3nt: TGTGCCAGCAGCCGAGGAACTCCTCGGAGCTCCTACAATGAGCAGTTCTTC; CDR3aa: CASSRGTPRSSYNEQFF
v_gene: TRBV6-5; d_gene: -; abundance: -; j_gene: TRBJ1-2; CDR3nt: TGTGCCAGCAGTTACTCACAGGGTGCCTCCTATGGCTACACCTTC; CDR3aa: CASSYSQGASYGYTF
v_gene: TRBV7-2; d_gene: -; abundance: -; j_gene: TRBJ2-2; CDR3nt: TGTGCCAGCAGGCCCCGGCTAGTCACCGGGGAGCTGTTTTTT; CDR3aa: CASRPRLVTGELFF
v_gene: TRBV10-3; d_gene: -; abundance: -; j_gene: TRBJ1-2; CDR3nt: TGTGCCATCAGTGAGTCGATTACGGCTAACTATGGCTACACCTTC; CDR3aa: CAISESITANYGYTF
v_gene: TRBV7-2; d_gene: TRBD2; abundance: -; j_gene: TRBJ2-7; CDR3nt: TGTGCCAGCAGCTCCCCGCGCGGGGGACTTTACGAGCAGTACTTC; CDR3aa: CASSSPRGGLYEQYF
v_gene: TRBV9; d_gene: TRBD2; abundance: -; j_gene: TRBJ2-1; CDR3nt: TGTGCCAGCAGCGGCCTAGCGGGGGGGAACAATGAGCAGTTCTTC; CDR3aa: CASSGLAGGNNEQFF
v_gene: TRBV14; d_gene: -; abundance: -; j_gene: TRBJ2-7; CDR3nt: TGTGCCAGCTTGCCTGGACCAGCGGGGACACACGAGCAGTACTTC; CDR3aa: CASLPGPAGTHEQYF